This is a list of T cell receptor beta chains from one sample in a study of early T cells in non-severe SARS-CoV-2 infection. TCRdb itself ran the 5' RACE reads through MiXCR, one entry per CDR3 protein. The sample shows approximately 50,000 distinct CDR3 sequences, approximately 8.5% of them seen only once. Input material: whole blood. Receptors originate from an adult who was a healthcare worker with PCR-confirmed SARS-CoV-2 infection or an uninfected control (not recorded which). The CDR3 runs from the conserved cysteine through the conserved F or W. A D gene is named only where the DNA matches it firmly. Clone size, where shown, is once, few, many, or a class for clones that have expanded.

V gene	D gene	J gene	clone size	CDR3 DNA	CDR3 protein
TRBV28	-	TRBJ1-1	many	TGTGCCAGCAGTTTGGGGGGAGTGGACACTGAAGCTTTCTTT	CASSLGGVDTEAFF
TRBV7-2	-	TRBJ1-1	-	TGTGCCAGCACCCCGATGGGGGGGGATGCAGCTTTCTTT	CASTPMGGDAAFF
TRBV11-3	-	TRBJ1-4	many	TGTGCCAGCAGCCCAGGTGTACGCCGGGACCGTAATGAAAAACTGTTTTTT	CASSPGVRRDRNEKLFF
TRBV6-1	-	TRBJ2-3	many	TGTGCCAGCAGTAACGGACCGCCCGAACGGCTCACAGATACGCAGTATTTT	CASSNGPPERLTDTQYF
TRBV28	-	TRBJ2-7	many	TGTGCCAGCAGTTGGGGGGGCCCGAGCGAGCAGTACTTC	CASSWGGPSEQYF
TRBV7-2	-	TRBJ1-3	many	TGTGCCAGCAGCTTAGGTCGGGGAAAGGGAAACACCATATATTTT	CASSLGRGKGNTIYF
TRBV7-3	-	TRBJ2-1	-	TGTGCCAGCAGCGGTACTAGTTACAATGAGCAGTTCTTC	CASSGTSYNEQFF
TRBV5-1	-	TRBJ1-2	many	TGCGCCAGCAGCCTCGACCCGGACAGCATCTATGGCTACACCTTC	CASSLDPDSIYGYTF
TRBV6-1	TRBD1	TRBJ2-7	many	TGTGCCAGCAGTGGACAGGGGGCCTCCTACGAGCAGTACTTC	CASSGQGASYEQYF
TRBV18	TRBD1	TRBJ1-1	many	TGTGCCAGCTCACGGACAGGGGATTCTGAAGCTTTCTTT	CASSRTGDSEAFF
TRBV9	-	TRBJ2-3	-	TGTGCCAGCAGCCGGGGATCTGGGGATACGCAGTATTTT	CASSRGSGDTQYF
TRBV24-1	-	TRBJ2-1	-	TGTGCCACCAGTCCTGGGGGGAGAGCCTACAATGAGCAGTTCTTC	CATSPGGRAYNEQFF
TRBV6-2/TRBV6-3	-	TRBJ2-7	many	TGTGCCAGCAGTTACATATACTACGAGCAGTACTTC	CASSYIYYEQYF
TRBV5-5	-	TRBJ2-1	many	TGTGCCAGCAGCTTGCCTGGGGAACGTGAGCAGTTCTTC	CASSLPGEREQFF
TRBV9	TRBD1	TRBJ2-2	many	TGTGCCAGCAGCTCCAGGACAGGGGCGAACACCGGGGAGCTGTTTTTT	CASSSRTGANTGELFF
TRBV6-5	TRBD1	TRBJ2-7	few	TGTGCCAGCAGTTACAAGGGACAGGGGTACGGCGAGCAGTACTTC	CASSYKGQGYGEQYF
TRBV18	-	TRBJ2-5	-	TGTGCCAGCTCACCGTCGGGGAAAGAGACCCAGTACTTC	CASSPSGKETQYF
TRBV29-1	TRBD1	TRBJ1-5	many	TGCAGCGTCGAGCGGGGACAGGAGGATGATAGCAATCAGCCCCAGCATTTT	CSVERGQEDDSNQPQHF
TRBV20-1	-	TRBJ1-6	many	TGCAGTGTTCCAGCCAGCTCCTATAATTCACCCCTCCACTTT	CSVPASSYNSPLHF
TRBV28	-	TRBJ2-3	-	TGTGCCAGCAGTTTATTGGGGGGAAGCACAGATACGCAGTATTTT	CASSLLGGSTDTQYF
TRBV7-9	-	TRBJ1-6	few	TGTGCCAGCAGCTTAGCCACCGGGGAAAGTTCACCCCTCCACTTT	CASSLATGESSPLHF
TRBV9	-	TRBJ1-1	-	TGTGCCAGCAGCGTAAATCCCATGAACACTGAAGCTTTCTTT	CASSVNPMNTEAFF
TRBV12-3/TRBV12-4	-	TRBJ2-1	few	TGTGCCAGCAGTTTATCTGGGGGCCTAAGCTCCTACAATGAGCAGTTCTTC	CASSLSGGLSSYNEQFF
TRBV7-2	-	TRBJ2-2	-	TGTGCCAGCAGCTTAAGCTATCGGAGGGGTAACACCGGGGAGCTGTTTTTT	CASSLSYRRGNTGELFF
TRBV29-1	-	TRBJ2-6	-	TGCAGCGTTGAAAGGTTCTCTGGGGCCAACGTCCTGACTTTC	CSVERFSGANVLTF
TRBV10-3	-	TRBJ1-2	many	TGTGCCATCAGTGAGCCAGGGACTAACTATGGCTACACCTTC	CAISEPGTNYGYTF
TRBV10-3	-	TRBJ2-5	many	TGTGCCATCAGTGAGGTTGGGGGGGAGACCCAGTACTTC	CAISEVGGETQYF
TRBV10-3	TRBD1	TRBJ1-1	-	TGTGCCATCAGATCCGGGACAGGTGCGGCTGAAGCTTTCTTT	CAIRSGTGAAEAFF
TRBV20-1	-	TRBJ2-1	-	TGCAGTGCTAGAGTTGGCGGGTCCTACAATGAGCAGTTCTTC	CSARVGGSYNEQFF
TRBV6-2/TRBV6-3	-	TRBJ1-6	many	TGTGCCAGCAGTTACCCGGAAGACACCAATTCACCCCTCCACTTT	CASSYPEDTNSPLHF
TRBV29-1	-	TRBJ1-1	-	TGCAGCGTTAGGGAGGGAGTAGGGACTGAACCTTTCTTT	CSVREGVGTEPFF
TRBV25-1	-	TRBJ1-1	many	TGTGCCAGCAGTGTGTTCTTAGGTGGTGAAGCTTTCTTT	CASSVFLGGEAFF